This section outlines one T cell receptor beta chain sequence together with its context. The antigen it recognizes is unknown. No clone much larger than this one lies a single base away; base qualities are absent. CDR1 is given as MNHEY and CDR2 as SMNVEV, both from the germline V gene (reference sequence). From the cysteine through the phenylalanine, the CDR3 covers 19 amino acids. The kept DNA is CDR3 alone, 57 bases in frame from the first base. Germline trimming amounts to 3 bases on V and 3 bases on J, with 10 as the count of junction bases outside the gene matches. The cohort comprised 670 or so healthy bone marrow donors. At the time of sampling, every cohort member was nominally healthy, though immune exposures that went unrecorded were likely present. The donor was CMV seropositive and belonged to the group of 250 to 300 seropositive cohort members. A peripheral blood sample was collected from each donor, and TCR beta sequencing was performed on peripheral blood mononuclear cells. The Qiagen DNeasy Blood Extraction Kit was used to extract genomic DNA from the blood cell samples.

The library relied on the immunoSEQ multiplex PCR assay. For the multiplex PCR, a mixture combining 60 forward primers for TCR Vbeta segments and 13 reverse primers for TCR Jbeta segments was used. A multiplex PCR assay on genomic DNA amplified the CDR3 region of rearranged TCR beta genes. On the Illumina HiSeq System, the amplified TCR beta libraries were sequenced as 87-base-pair reads. As for how the authors treated the data: A later analysis tallied tens of millions of unique TCR beta chains across the 550 to 850 repertoires, and about 12 million of those chains were shared by two or more donors. To remove PCR and sequencing errors, raw reads were error-corrected and collapsed into unique sequences using a nearest-neighbor algorithm that merged closely related sequences. Alignment of CDR3 sequences to IMGT reference sequences was used to assign V, D and J gene segments. For a sequence to be retained, a match of at least six nucleotides to both a V gene segment and a J gene segment was required. A rearrangement counted as productive if the CDR3 had no stop codons and remained in frame with V and J, and every other rearrangement counted as non-productive. CDR3 was defined by IMGT convention, running from the second conserved V-encoded cysteine to the conserved J-encoded phenylalanine. The earlier analysis of about 530 of the donors excluded any sequence lacking an unambiguous match to a single V gene segment. In an earlier analysis of approximately 610 of the donors, V segments were called functional above 56.7% productive rearrangements and were called segregating when the between-donor standard deviation exceeded 5%. A statistical classification framework was built for diagnosing cytomegalovirus status from the catalog of TCR beta chain sequences. A later analysis assigned V and J genes by comparing TCR nucleotide sequences with IMGT/GENE-DB human TR gene sequences. In a later analysis, CDR3 sequences and most-parsimonious VDJ recombination scenarios were assigned using the TCRdist pipeline. In a later analysis, each TCR beta chain was defined by its CDR3 amino acid sequence together with its V-gene family, and reads lacking a unique V-gene family were excluded. In a later analysis, nearly 600 highly shared, low-generation-probability nucleotide sequences were removed to address suspected cross-contamination and a sequencing artifact. In a later analysis, a clonal expansion index was calculated for each public chain from normalized within-repertoire ranks of inferred template counts. In a later analysis, generation probabilities were computed using a VDJ recombination model fitted to out-of-frame rearrangements, and the results were checked against IGoR. Hypergeometric tests were used in a later analysis to score TCR-TCR, TCR-HLA and TCR-CMV co-occurrence, with a repertoire-size bias correction applied to the TCR pairs. To estimate false discovery rates, a later analysis permuted the HLA or CMV assignments 20 times. A later analysis grouped co-occurring TCRs with DBSCAN, adding TCRdist sequence similarity when clustering within HLA-allele-positive subsets. Co-occurrence clustering excluded repertoires with fewer than 30,000 or more than 120,000 public chains, plus five with anomalous nucleotide sharing. TCRdb's version of the immuneACCESS table is confined to in-frame rearrangements and falls short of the full clone set. An unresolved V gene accounts for under half of the shortfall where checked; the remainder is of unknown origin. For V, J and clone size, that table is used; D and trimming come from the DNA. In this sample the table shows 90,000 or so clones, 55% to 75% of which occur a single time. More than 15% of the sample is in the top ten clones.

This entry is derived from a study of cytomegalovirus exposure and HLA in healthy donors (dated by TCRdb to the late 2010s). About the full investigation: An earlier analysis of roughly 630 of the donors reported 250 to 350 Gb of sequence data and 120 million or so unique TCR beta sequences from about 179 million T cells. In a later analysis, previously published TCR beta repertoires from 500 to 750 donors were re-analyzed and high-resolution HLA genotyping was added so that TCR occurrence patterns could be studied. A separate validation cohort of roughly 120 different subjects was used in addition to the roughly 700-subject first cohort. Rather than drawing on any new phenotypic data, the later analysis identified candidate immune exposures from TCR beta sequences and the way those sequences occurred across donors. Both class I and class II loci were covered by HLA typing, at four-digit resolution. Donor age, sex, ethnicity and CMV serostatus were compiled together with the repertoire data. Genome-wide SNP genotypes for about 65% of the 666 donors were used in a later genetic analysis, which treated that subset as a discovery cohort. Among 398 genotyped donors of the cohort, an average of approximately 240,000 unique TCR beta nucleotide sequences were sequenced per donor, roughly 20% of them non-productive. The study aimed to test whether signatures of past pathogen exposure could be identified by cataloging public T cell receptors. The genetic ancestry cluster associated with self-reported Caucasian donors included 70% to 85% of the approximately 400 genotyped donors. Five DR-DQ haplotypes were handled as single units for association and clustering, since linkage in the cohort was strong. An early release covering just under 650 HLA-typed donors comprised approximately 290 gigabases of sequencing data and around 80 million unique TCR sequences. Typing coverage differed by locus: A, B, C, DRB1 and DQB1 were typed in roughly 620-640 donors, DQA1 in approximately 520, DPA1 in 600 to 610, and DPB1 in approximately 450. Every repertoire in the discovery cohort had been generated on one and the same sequencing platform. To decide whether each TCR beta V gene segment behaved as functional or pseudogenic, an earlier analysis of some 600 of the donors relied on high-throughput TCR beta sequencing. The study profiled the T cell repertoires of approximately 700 subjects by immunosequencing and related them to cytomegalovirus serostatus. High-throughput TCR immunosequencing, statistical association of individual TCRs with disease status, and machine learning were combined to predict cytomegalovirus infection status.

General conclusions and limits of the study: A later analysis found that HLA-associated TCR beta chains were more clonally expanded and had lower generation probabilities than equally common non-associated chains. Across donors, most TCR sequences were observed very rarely, whereas some public TCRs were present in many individuals. HLA typing was unavailable for some donors at each locus, so association tests used only the typed subset. The classifier was reported to diagnose cytomegalovirus status with high specificity and sensitivity in both the original and validation cohorts. In vitro tests confirmed that a few of the cytomegalovirus-associated TCR beta chains recognize cytomegalovirus antigens. About 17 rarely observed V segments, including chromosome 9 orphons, were excluded from the earlier analysis of a few hundred of the donors because counts were too low. Linkage disequilibrium might explain the correlated functional status among segregating V segments, but an unknown experimental factor could not be excluded. A further reported finding was that TCR beta sequences accurately predicted the HLA-A and HLA-B alleles for most subjects in the first cohort. The study listed approximately 150 TCR beta chains as associated with cytomegalovirus. According to the authors, the approach could potentially be generalized to other disease states and immunological phenotypes. When HLA alleles, especially DR and DQ, strongly co-occurred, attributing TCR associations to individual alleles was difficult. A later analysis reported that several top co-occurrence clusters appeared linked to parvovirus B19, influenza, CMV and Epstein-Barr virus. An association between a missense DCLRE1C variant and V-gene and J-gene trimming of TCR beta chains was found in a later genetic analysis and replicated in an independent cohort. Roughly uniform sequencing depth across donors was assumed in presence/absence analyses, although this assumption may not hold. Compared with the approximately 670-donor mean, donors in an Asian-associated ancestry cluster had fewer N-insertions in productive TCRs, according to a later genetic analysis. Some IMGT-functional V segments, including TRBV6-2 and TRBV6-3, could not be distinguished by the 87-base-pair reads and were therefore excluded. A cluster of highly shared sequence variants was judged likely to be a technical artifact of the sequencing pipeline. An earlier analysis of roughly 570 of the donors showed that most TCR beta V segments appeared in productive rearrangements either about 87% or about 30% of the time, which broadly matched IMGT annotations. A later analysis associated 15,000 to 20,000 TCR beta sequences with specific HLA alleles at a false discovery rate of 0.05. In this cohort, only TCR beta chains were sequenced, and detectable features were limited by the absence of alpha or paired-chain data. In a later analysis, TCR association rates were found to vary across HLA loci, with the most associated TCRs seen for DRB1 alleles and the fewest for HLA-C alleles. For the cohort, immune exposure information was limited to CMV serostatus. A later analysis found that most CMV-associated TCR beta chains appeared HLA-restricted, with HLA associations seemingly driven largely by CMV exposure.

Material: PBMCs. This chain is built from TRBV27 and TRBJ2-3; the junction holds 15 bases that match TRBD2. The receptor was isolated from a woman under 30 in good health and CMV-seropositive. The DNA sequence is TGTGCCAGCAGTTTCCTCACCCGGACTAGCGGGAGGGTTACAGATACGCAGTATTTT. This sequence encodes CASSFLTRTSGRVTDTQYF.